Included here is one TCR beta chain sequence, with context. TCRdb's copy holds only in-frame clones and misses some; the assay was immunoSEQ multiplex PCR. Found here are around 21,000 clones, around four fifths of them singletons; the top ten hold 51%. Sample treatment: randomized to nivolumab then ipilimumab (arm A) or the reverse (arm B). Sorted cells were live CD3+CD8+, lacking CD19 and CD56, from PBMCs. These data originate in a study of sequential checkpoint blockade in melanoma. Turning to the study itself: First-line arms were nivolumab then ipilimumab, or the reverse, randomized 1:1. Maintenance nivolumab came after either treatment sequence.

Germline CDR1 reads SQVTM; CDR2 reads ANQGSEA. The V end was cut by 3 bases, the J end by 4 bases, with 12 bases between. The CDR3 is 13 amino acids. This specimen consisted of CD8+ T cells sorted from blood (inferred from file names), obtained from a patient given nivolumab and ipilimumab in sequence. This sequence originates from a human donor with melanoma. The V and J genes are TRBV29-1 and TRBJ1-2, with D unclear. The CDR3 loop reads CSVERSGVYGYTF. The DNA of the CDR3 is TGCAGCGTTGAGAGGTCCGGAGTCTATGGCTACACCTTC.